This T cell receptor (beta chain) stems from a study of naive and memory T cell subsets. The beta constant-region primer was an equimolar mix of two oligonucleotides covering TRBC1 and TRBC2. The ligated cDNA underwent four PCR rounds using SP2 and nested alpha and beta constant-region primers. The cDNA 3' end received a ligated single-stranded oligonucleotide carrying the SP2 primer and a 12-nucleotide UMI. MiXCR, run by TCRdb on the UMI-ligation and nested PCR reads, gives a single entry per CDR3 protein. This sample carries approximately 150,000 distinct CDR3 sequences, approximately 20% of them seen once, and the ten largest clones take approximately 0.58%. There are 16 residues in the CDR3. V lost 4 bases and J lost 1, with 16 bases in between. Germline V lookup: CDR1 LGHDT, CDR2 YNNKEL (reference sequence). Findings and limits, study-wide: Over 85% of naive TCR sequences appeared only once after error correction, unlike memory subsets. In CD4 and CD8 cells, diversity dropped from naive through EMRA. Especially in CD8 cells, naive repertoires contained a few larger clonotypes, possibly CD45RA-re-expressing memory cells.

Turning to this clonotype: Its cognate antigen is unknown.

From the second PCR step, alpha and beta chains were amplified apart. The chain joins TRBV3-1 to TRBJ2-5; D is unresolved. Sequenced sample: naive CD8+ T cells from blood. The source is a human donor in good health. The CDR3 here is CASSLDILAPQETQYF. DNA for the CDR3: TGTGCCAGCAGCCTCGACATCCTGGCCCCCCAAGAGACCCAGTACTTC.